This TCR beta chain was captured by sequencing in a study of T cell clonality in common variable immunodeficiency. Overall study results and limits: CVID subjects had higher TCRbeta clonality than healthy controls, most marked in about a third. In common variable immunodeficiency, TCR beta chains reportedly carried fewer deletions and N-nucleotide insertions. CVID patient heterogeneity limited repertoire-clinical complication correlations.

Here immunoSEQ multiplex PCR was the method, and the copy in TCRdb shows in-frame clones only, minus some. This record lists approximately 81,000 clones, none seen once only, and the top ten clones contain approximately 0.8%. The CDR3 is 16 residues long. With 6 bases clipped from V and 0 bases from J, the junction kept 4 bases outside the gene matches. Germline CDR1 is SNHLY and CDR2 is FYNNEI. This clone was recorded at least ten times. The antigen remains unidentified. The CDR3 end falls 3 residues outside the read, so it is completed with the germline J gene. The origin of this receptor is a person aged 18 to 75 in good health. Sequencing was done on a sample of peripheral blood mononuclear cells. The V call is TRBV2, the J call TRBJ2-1; 11 bases agree with TRBD2. The CDR3 spells CASRDLAGGSYNEQFF. The CDR3 DNA, read in part, is TGTGCCAGCAGGGACCTAGCGGGGGGCTCCTACAATGAG.